This T cell receptor beta chain is drawn from a study of cytomegalovirus exposure and HLA in healthy donors. Overall study context: Of the donors genotyped, several hundred in all, about 82% fell in the Caucasian-associated ancestry cluster.

A multiplex PCR was run with 60 Vbeta primers and 13 Jbeta primers. Sequencing was performed with immunoSEQ multiplex PCR; in TCRdb, only in-frame clones are kept and a portion is missing. The table shows over 130,000 clones, with 65% to 90% occurring only once. V was clipped by 3 bases and J by 1 base, with 17 bases between them. Germline lookup yields CDR1 SGHRS and CDR2 YFSETQ. CDR3 length: 16 residues. The TCR was taken from a female donor in good health and CMV-seronegative. The sequenced material came from PBMCs. This chain links TRBV5-1 with TRBJ2-7; a possible D gene is TRBD1 (6 bases). CDR3 coding DNA: TGCGCCAGCAGCTCGAACTACAGGGCTCGATCCTACGAGCAGTACTTC. It codes for CASSSNYRARSYEQYF.